This TCR beta chain was observed in a study of blood T cell repertoires in COVID-19. Study as a whole: Acute and convalescent COVID-19 specimens originated in the United States, Italy and Spain. Sample material is recorded as cDNA or gDNA derived from T cells, B-cell-depleted T cells, or PBMCs.

Under the authors' procedure: It was from reference gene primer amplification that nucleated cell counts were estimated. Assay used: immunoSEQ multiplex PCR; TCRdb lists only in-frame clones, some missing. For V, J and clone size, that table is used; D and trimming come from the DNA. The repertoire holds about 190,000 clones, less than 85% seen once, with around 12% in the top ten. This receptor was identified in a woman aged 50 to 60 with acute or convalescent COVID-19. The sequenced sample was peripheral blood.

The chain's CDR3 is CASSPSGVGVGYEQYF. The CDR3 DNA reads as TGTGCCAGCAGCCCAAGCGGGGTAGGAGTAGGTTACGAGCAGTACTTC. The chain links TRBV3-1 (or the pseudogene TRBV3-2) to TRBJ2-7; 7 nucleotides align to TRBD2. This CDR3 region has 16 residues. Looked up from germline, CDR1 is LGHDT and CDR2 is YNNKEL (reference sequence). The J segment lost 4 bases and the V segment lost 4 bases, leaving 13 bases of the junction unmatched.